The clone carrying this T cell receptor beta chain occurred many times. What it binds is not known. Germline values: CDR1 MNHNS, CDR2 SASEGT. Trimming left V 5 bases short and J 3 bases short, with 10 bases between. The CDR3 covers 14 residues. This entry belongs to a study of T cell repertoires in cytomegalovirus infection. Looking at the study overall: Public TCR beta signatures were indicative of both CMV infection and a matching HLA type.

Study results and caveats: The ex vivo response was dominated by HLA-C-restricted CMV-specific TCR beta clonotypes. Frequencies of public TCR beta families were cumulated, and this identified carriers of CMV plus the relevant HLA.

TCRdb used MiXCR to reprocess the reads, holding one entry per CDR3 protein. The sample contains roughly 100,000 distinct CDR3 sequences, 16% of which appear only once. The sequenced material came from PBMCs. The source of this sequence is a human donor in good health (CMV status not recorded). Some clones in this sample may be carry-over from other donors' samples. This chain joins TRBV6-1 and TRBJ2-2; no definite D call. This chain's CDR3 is CASSPGRHTGELFF. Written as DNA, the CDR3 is TGTGCCAGCAGTCCCGGACGGCACACCGGGGAGCTGTTTTTT.